These 21 T cell receptor beta chains came from one sample sequenced in a study of blood T cell repertoires in COVID-19. This table comes from immunoSEQ multiplex PCR, and its TCRdb copy is limited to in-frame clones, with some not included. The sample records under 400,000 clones, 70% to 90% being singletons. The sample was peripheral blood. The receptors stem from a woman between 25 and 40 years old with COVID-19, enrolled during active disease.

This clone was detected once. The chain links TRBV28 to TRBJ2-6; D gene uncertain. Trimming stripped 3 bases from V and 2 bases from J, with 8 bases between. The CDR3 spans 15 residues. Germline V gene lookup returns CDR1 MDHEN and CDR2 SYDVKM. DNA for the CDR3: TGTGCCAGCAGTTTGTCGTCTCCTGGGGCCAACGTCCTGACTTTC. The encoded protein is CASSLSSPGANVLTF.

The chain links TRBV7-2 to TRBJ1-1, with TRBD1 as a possible D gene (5 bases). V was clipped by 5 bases and J by 0 bases, with 10 bases between them. The length of the CDR3 is 14 residues. The germline V gene encodes CDR1 SGHTA and CDR2 FQGNSA. The CDR3 loop is CASSPGRLNTEAFF. The CDR3 DNA reads TGTGCCAGCAGCCCAGGGCGACTGAACACTGAAGCTTTCTTT.

This chain uses TRBV15 with TRBJ1-5; the D is unclear. The CDR3 has 15 residues. Germline V gene sequence: CDR1 LNHNV, CDR2 YYDKDF (reference sequence). V was pared by 0 bases and J by 0 bases, with 6 bases between. CDR3 nucleotides: TGTGCCACCAGCAGAGAAGCTTTTAGCAATCAGCCCCAGCATTTT. Translation gives CATSREAFSNQPQHF.

The V and J genes are TRBV5-4 and TRBJ2-2; D unresolved. Germline lookup yields CDR1 SGHNT and CDR2 YYREEE (reference sequence). V dropped 0 bases and J dropped 1 base, with 7 bases sitting between them. CDR3 size: 15 residues. CDR3 sequence reads: CASSLVTGNTGELFF. The CDR3 coding sequence is TGTGCCAGCAGCTTGGTTACGGGGAACACCGGGGAGCTGTTTTTT.

The chain uses TRBV19 and TRBJ1-2, with TRBD1 matching over 7 bases. The CDR3 is 15 residues long. With 8 bases clipped from V and 4 bases from J, the junction kept 13 bases outside the gene matches. Germline-derived CDR1 and CDR2 are LNHDA and SQIVND (reference sequence). This chain's CDR3 is CASSEGTAYGYGYTF. DNA of the CDR3: TGTGCCAGTTCAGAGGGGACAGCATACGGCTATGGCTACACCTTC.

On this clone: Other DNA sequences in the same sample also yield this CDR3. The chain has TRBV19 and TRBJ2-1, with D tentatively TRBD2 (5 bases). The CDR3 sequence is 15 residues long. Looked up from germline, CDR1 is LNHDA and CDR2 is SQIVND (reference sequence). V lost 4 bases to trimming and J lost 1 base, with 11 bases between them. CDR3 DNA: TGTGCCAGTAGTACATCGGGATCGTCCTACAATGAGCAGTTCTTC. It encodes CASSTSGSSYNEQFF.

V is TRBV21-1 and J is TRBJ2-2; the D call in the table, TRBD1, was not verified against the DNA. TRBV21-1 constitutes a pseudogene. The CDR3 loop spans 14 amino acids. The CDR3 region is CASRGPGANGELFF. The CDR3 DNA reads as TGTGCCAGCAGAGGTCCAGGGGCGAACGGGGAGCTGTTTTTT.

The genes are TRBV10-3 and TRBJ2-3; TRBD1 is a possible D gene (6 bases). V lost 11 bases and J 2 bases, leaving 14 bases between the germline ends. The CDR3 extends over 13 amino acids. Germline loops: CDR1 ENHRY, CDR2 SYGVKD. The CDR3 bases are TGTGCCTCTGGCGGACAGACCACAGATACGCAGTATTTT. It yields the protein CASGGQTTDTQYF.

As DNA, the CDR3 is TGTGCCAGCAGTGCGATGAGCGGGAGGGCAACAGATACGCAGTATTTT. It codes for CASSAMSGRATDTQYF. V gene TRBV2 combines with J gene TRBJ2-3; TRBD2 matches 10 bases. The CDR3 has 16 amino acids. Germline V lookup: CDR1 SNHLY, CDR2 FYNNEI. V lost 4 bases to trimming and J lost 3 bases; unmatched junction nucleotides: 7.

V gene TRBV30 combines with J gene TRBJ2-1; 8 bases line up with TRBD1. Germline V gene data show CDR1 as GTSNPN and CDR2 as SVGIG (reference sequence). This CDR3 is built from 12 residues. Unmatched junction bases numbered 2, after V lost 4 bases and J lost 6 bases. This chain's CDR3 is CAWNRGSNEQFF. The CDR3 region has the DNA TGTGCCTGGAACAGGGGGTCCAATGAGCAGTTCTTC. Filled out from reference TRBV30 and TRBJ2-1, the complete variable domain reads SQTIHQWPATLVQPVGSPLSLECTVEGTSNPNLYWYRQAAGRGLQLLFYSVGIGQISSEVPQNLSASRPQDRQFILSSKKLLLSDSGFYLCAWNRGSNEQFFGPGTRLTVL.

The V call is TRBV4-3, the J call TRBJ2-7; TRBD2 agrees at 13 bases. V was pared by 1 base and J by 2 bases, with 5 bases of the junction left unmatched. Germline V CDR1 and CDR2: LGHNA, YSLEER. The CDR3 consists of 17 residues. The CDR3 DNA reads TGCGCCAGCAGCCAAGGTGGGACTAGCGGGATTGCCTACGAGCAGTACTTC. It translates to CASSQGGTSGIAYEQYF.

The chain recombines TRBV6-1 with TRBJ2-7, with 7 positions matching TRBD1. This CDR3 comprises 15 residues. Germline V gene lookup returns CDR1 MNHNS and CDR2 SASEGT. Trimming removed 3 bases from V and 4 bases from J; junction bases left unmatched: 9. The CDR3 coding sequence is TGTGCCAGCAGTGAGATGACAGGGCCATTTTACGAGCAGTACTTC. This translates into CASSEMTGPFYEQYF.

The chain employs TRBV6-2 or TRBV6-3 and TRBJ1-5; 7 bases align to TRBD1. Trimming cost V 4 bases and J 6 bases; bases outside gene matches: 6. The CDR3 extends over 14 amino acids. The germline V gene has CDR1 MNHEY and CDR2 SVGEGT. The CDR3 DNA is TGTGCCAGCAGTTTACGGGACAGTTTTCAGCCCCAGCATTTT. It specifies CASSLRDSFQPQHF.

The gene calls are TRBV19 and TRBJ2-5, with 7 bases matching TRBD1. CDR1 is LNHDA and CDR2 is SQIVND in the germline V gene (reference sequence). J was trimmed by 2 bases and V by 4 bases; bases with no gene match: 7. The CDR3 extends over 15 amino acids. CDR3 nucleotides: TGTGCCAGTAGTAGCCAGGGACAGCCACAAGAGACCCAGTACTTC. This translates into CASSSQGQPQETQYF.

The chain has TRBV11-2 and TRBJ2-3, with D possibly matching TRBD2 (7 bases). CDR1 is SGHAT and CDR2 is FQNNGV in the germline V gene. Trimming cost V 4 bases and J 6 bases, with 17 bases left between them. This CDR3 is built from 15 residues. This CDR3 reads CASSYRGAQRDTQYF. CDR3 coding DNA: TGTGCCAGCAGCTACCGGGGGGCCCAGAGGGATACGCAGTATTTT.

This clone has only one observation. The sample has other DNA sequences that encode this CDR3 too. The V and J genes are TRBV2 and TRBJ1-4; 8 bases match TRBD1. The CDR3 is 15 amino acids. V gave up 6 bases and J gave up 0 bases; unmatched junction bases: 3. Germline CDR1 and CDR2: SNHLY and FYNNEI. CDR3 sequence: CASRDRGATNEKLFF. The CDR3 bases are TGTGCCAGCAGAGACAGGGGAGCAACTAATGAAAAACTGTTTTTT.

The chain joins TRBV12-3 or TRBV12-4 to TRBJ2-7; unclear D gene. The CDR3 runs 12 residues. The ends were cut back, 5 bases at V and 5 bases at J, with 10 bases in the middle. The CDR3 sequence: CASSAKQHEQYF. The DNA of the CDR3 is TGTGCCAGCAGTGCAAAACAGCACGAGCAGTACTTC.

J is TRBJ2-2 and V is TRBV15, with 7 bases aligning to TRBD2. Losses at the gene ends were 1 base for V and 4 bases for J; bases not matched to a gene: 6. The CDR3 has 16 amino acids. The V gene's germline CDR1 is LNHNV and CDR2 YYDKDF (reference sequence). The CDR3 reads CATSRVAGASTGELFF. CDR3 DNA: TGTGCCACCAGCAGAGTCGCGGGAGCGAGCACCGGGGAGCTGTTTTTT.

The chain couples TRBV5-1 to TRBJ2-3; D gene uncertain. V lost 2 bases, J lost 0 bases, and 7 bases lay in between. This CDR3 comprises 14 residues. Germline V lookup: CDR1 SGHRS, CDR2 YFSETQ. The CDR3 region is CASSFSTSTDTQYF. CDR3 in DNA: TGCGCCAGCAGCTTCTCTACTAGCACAGATACGCAGTATTTT.

The chain uses TRBV11-2 and TRBJ2-5, with 12 positions matching TRBD2. Per the germline V gene, CDR1 is SGHAT and CDR2 is FQNNGV. V dropped 4 bases and J dropped 5; count of bases not matched to a gene: 11. This CDR3 is 17 amino acids long. The CDR3 loop reads CASSSIMTSGSEETQYF. The CDR3, as DNA: TGTGCCAGCAGCTCGATAATGACTAGCGGGAGTGAGGAGACCCAGTACTTC.

The chain carries TRBV6-5 and TRBJ2-7; D remains unclear. The length of the CDR3 is 14 residues. Germline CDR1 is MNHEY and CDR2 is SVGAGI. Trimming pared 5 bases from V and 0 bases from J, leaving 11 bases between. In DNA form, the CDR3 reads TGTGCCAGCAGTCCTACGTGGAGCTCCTACGAGCAGTACTTC. Protein product: CASSPTWSSYEQYF.